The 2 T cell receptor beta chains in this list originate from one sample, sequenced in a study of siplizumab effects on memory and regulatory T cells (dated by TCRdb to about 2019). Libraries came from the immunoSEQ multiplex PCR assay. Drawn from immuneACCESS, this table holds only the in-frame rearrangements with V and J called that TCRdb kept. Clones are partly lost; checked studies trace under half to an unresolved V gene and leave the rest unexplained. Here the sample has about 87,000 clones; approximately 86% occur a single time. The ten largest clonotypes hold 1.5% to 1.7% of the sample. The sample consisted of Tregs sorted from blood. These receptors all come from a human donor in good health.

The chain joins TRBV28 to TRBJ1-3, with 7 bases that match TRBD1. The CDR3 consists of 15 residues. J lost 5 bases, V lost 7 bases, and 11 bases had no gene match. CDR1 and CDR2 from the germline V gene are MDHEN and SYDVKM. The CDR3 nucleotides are TGTGCCAGCACCCTTGGGGCAGGGGGTAGAAACACCATATATTTT. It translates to CASTLGAGGRNTIYF.

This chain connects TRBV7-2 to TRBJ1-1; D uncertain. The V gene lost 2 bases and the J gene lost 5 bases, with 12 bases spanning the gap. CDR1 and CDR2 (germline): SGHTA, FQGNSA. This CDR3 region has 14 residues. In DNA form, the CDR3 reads TGTGCCAGCAGCTTATTAGGGTCGGGTACTGAAGCTTTCTTT. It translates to CASSLLGSGTEAFF.